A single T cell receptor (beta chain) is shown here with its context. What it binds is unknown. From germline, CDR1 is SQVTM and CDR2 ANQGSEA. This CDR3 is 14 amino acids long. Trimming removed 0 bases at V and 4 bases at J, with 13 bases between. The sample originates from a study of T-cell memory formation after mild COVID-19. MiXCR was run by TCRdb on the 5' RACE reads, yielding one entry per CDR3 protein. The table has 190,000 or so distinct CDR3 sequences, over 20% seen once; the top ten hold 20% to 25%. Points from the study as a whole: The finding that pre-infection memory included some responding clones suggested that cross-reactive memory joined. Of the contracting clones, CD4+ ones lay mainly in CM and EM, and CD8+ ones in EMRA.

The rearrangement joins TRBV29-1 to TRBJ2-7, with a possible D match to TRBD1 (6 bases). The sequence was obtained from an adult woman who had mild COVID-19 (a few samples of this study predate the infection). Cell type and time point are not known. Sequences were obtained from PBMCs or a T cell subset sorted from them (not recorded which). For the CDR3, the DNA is TGCAGCGTTGAAGAGCCGGGACACGGATACGAGCAGTACTTC. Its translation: CSVEEPGHGYEQYF.